The TCR beta chain described here comes from a study of blood T cells in healthy people across ages (dated by TCRdb to between 2015 and 2017). Broadly, across the study: In model experiments, template switching captured about one uniquely barcoded TCR beta cDNA molecule for every two T cells. Donors of different ages were randomly distributed across sequencing lanes to avoid experimental bias. The donors were split into four age groups: young (average around 15 years), middle-aged (over 35), aged (about 56) and long-lived (under 90). Age-related changes in TCR beta repertoire diversity were measured in the study by deep sequencing normalized with unique cDNA molecular identifiers. Using the same blood draw, the study looked at two additional independent replicas of 1 million unique cDNA reads for two donors, one aged 18 to 30 and the other aged 80 or older. Results the study describes overall, beyond this receptor: As age increased, observed TCR beta diversity per million T cells dropped in a roughly linear way, and a significant reduction was already evident by age around 41. Donor CMV infection status was unknown, potentially confounding age-related changes in expanded clonotypes. Conclusive comparison of naive and antigen-experienced compartments was prevented by the profiling of bulk unsorted PBMCs. Total diversity estimates from one million sequenced T cells were considered lower bounds and underestimates. The percentage of naive T cells measured by flow cytometry correlated strongly with observed TCR beta diversity. The long-lived group showed more naive CD4+ T cells, fewer expanded clones and increased TCR diversity than the aged group, suggesting age selection.

Points on this clonotype: The antigen it recognizes is unknown. Base qualities are not recorded, but no much larger clone differs from it by a single base.

The protocol used for the library was 5' RACE. The instrument given in TCRdb is Illumina HiSeq 2500. A second PCR of about 6 to 12 cycles was run with a J-beta primer mix and a sample-barcoded 5' primer. A template-switch 5' adaptor carrying 12 random nucleotides introduced a unique molecular identifier onto each TCR beta cDNA molecule. Each sample yielded at least 3 million CDR3-containing paired-end reads. The Mint cDNA synthesis kit, primed by a TRBC-specific oligonucleotide, was used to synthesize first-strand cDNA from all RNA. All cDNA was treated with uracil-DNA glycosylase and then went through a first 18-cycle PCR with the universal primers M1SS and BC2_uni_R. The study's own analysis went as follows. For normalization, 1 million high-quality reads were randomly selected from each sample, with every read carrying a distinct molecular identifier. Reads with shared molecular identifiers were discarded instead of being binned into consensus sequences. MiTCR, with a Q25 quality threshold and the strictest error-elimination algorithm, was used for CDR3 identification, clonotype clustering and error correction. A nonparametric unseen species model with Euler transformation was used to estimate a lower bound on total TCR beta diversity. The public sequencing data were trimmed at Q25 with fastp and processed into clonotypes with MiXCR by TCRdb, which kept only in-frame beta chains. Records with the same CDR3 protein are collapsed into one entry carrying the most frequent genes and DNA. These V and J calls are TCRdb output, not the study's own analysis. For this sample the table gives 700,000 or so distinct CDR3 sequences, of which approximately 21% were detected only once. The ten largest account for around 21% of the sample.

The roughly 38 donors, aged roughly 6 to 95 years, were systemically healthy Caucasian individuals from Russia. Each donor gave 8 to 10 milliliters of peripheral blood, collected into EDTA-treated Vacutainer tubes. Ficoll-Paque density-gradient centrifugation was used to isolate PBMCs, with at least 6 million obtained per sample. Trizol reagent was used to extract total RNA from PBMCs, with at least 6 micrograms per sample. The percentages of naive CD45RAhigh/CD27high T cells were determined by flow cytometry on a PBMC aliquot from every donor. CDR1 and CDR2 were assigned from the germline V gene as SGHAT and FQNNGV. Its CDR3 holds 15 amino acids, cysteine through phenylalanine. The read is trimmed to its CDR3 DNA, 45 bases read in frame from base 1. V lost 6 bases and J lost 4 bases, and the count of bases not matched to a germline gene is 4.

The TCR was taken from a man between 70 and 80 years old in good health. Sequencing used blood. The V and J genes are TRBV11-2 and TRBJ2-2, with 11 middle bases fitting TRBD1. The sequence in DNA is TGTGCCAGCAGAGGACAGGGGGCGACCACCGGGGAGCTGTTTTTT. Translated, this gives CASRGQGATTGELFF.